This record covers a single T cell receptor (beta chain). Healthy Caucasian individuals from Russia aged about 6 to 90 were enrolled as donors. Alongside a J-beta primer mix, a sample-barcoded 5' primer served in a second PCR lasting roughly 6 to 12 cycles. A template-switch adaptor containing 12 random nucleotides labeled each cDNA molecule. TCRdb redid the calling of the 5' RACE reads with MiXCR, one entry per CDR3 protein. The profile shows around 600,000 distinct CDR3 sequences, roughly 48% of them singletons. CDR1 is SQVTM and CDR2 is ANQGSEA in the germline V gene. This CDR3 has 12 residues. Trimming pared 3 bases from V and 4 bases from J, leaving 9 bases between. The sample belongs to a study of blood T cells in healthy people across ages.

The genes are TRBV29-1 and TRBJ1-2, with D unclear. The sequence was collected from an elderly man in good health. The sequencing sample was made of blood. In DNA, the CDR3 is TGCAGCGTTGACCGGGGTATCTATGGCTACACCTTC. Its protein product is CSVDRGIYGYTF.